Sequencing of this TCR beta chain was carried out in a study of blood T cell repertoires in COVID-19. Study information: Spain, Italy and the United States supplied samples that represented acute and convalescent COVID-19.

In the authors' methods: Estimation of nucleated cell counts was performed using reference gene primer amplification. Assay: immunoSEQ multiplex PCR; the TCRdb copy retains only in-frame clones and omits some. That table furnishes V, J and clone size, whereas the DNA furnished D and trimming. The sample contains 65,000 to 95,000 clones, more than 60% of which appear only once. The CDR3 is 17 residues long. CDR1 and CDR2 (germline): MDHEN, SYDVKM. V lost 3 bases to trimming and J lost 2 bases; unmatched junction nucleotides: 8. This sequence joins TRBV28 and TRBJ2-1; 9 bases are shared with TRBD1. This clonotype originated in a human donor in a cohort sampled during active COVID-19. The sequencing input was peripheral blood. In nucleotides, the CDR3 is TGTGCCAGCAGTTTCCCCCCGGGACAGGGCCCCTACAATGAGCAGTTCTTC. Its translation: CASSFPPGQGPYNEQFF.